Included here is one TCR beta chain sequence, with context. Assay: immunoSEQ multiplex PCR; the TCRdb copy retains only in-frame clones and omits some. The table shows 38,000 or so clones, with roughly 89% occurring only once. This specimen belongs to a study of T cell changes during pregnancy in multiple sclerosis. Sequences were derived from CD4+ T cells from peripheral blood mononuclear cells, sampled in the second trimester of pregnancy. This TCR was recovered from a female donor in good health, enrolled as a control in a pregnancy study.

The CDR3 here is CASSFRDNYEQYF. Here the CDR3 DNA reads TGTGCCAGCAGCTTCCGGGACAACTACGAGCAGTACTTC. The chain uses TRBV7-3 and TRBJ2-7, with a possible D match to TRBD1 (6 bases). The V end was cut by 3 bases, the J end by 3 bases, with 9 bases between. The CDR3 loop spans 13 amino acids. Germline V gives CDR1 SGHTA, CDR2 FQGTGA. The full variable domain, completed using reference TRBV7-3 and TRBJ2-7, is GAGVSQTPSNKVTEKGKYVELRCDPISGHTALYWYRQSLGQGPEFLIYFQGTGAADDSGLPNDRFFAVRPEGSVSTLKIQRTERGDSAVYLCASSFRDNYEQYFGPGTRLTVT.